These 23 T cell receptor beta chains originate from one sample sequenced in a study of lymphopenia after photon versus proton radiotherapy. Clones were read by immunoSEQ multiplex PCR, and TCRdb kept only the in-frame ones, dropping some. The sample lists 52,000 or so clones; more than 85% were seen once. The sample was peripheral blood, taken from a patient treated with photon-based radiotherapy. The receptors shown here come from a woman aged 40 to 50 with cholangiocarcinoma.

This clone was counted once. In DNA, the CDR3 is TGTGCCAGCAGTTTCACCGGGACACTCGGAAACACCATATATTTT. As protein: CASSFTGTLGNTIYF. This chain connects TRBV27 to TRBJ1-3, with TRBD1 as a possible D gene (6 bases). CDR1 and CDR2 from the germline V gene are MNHEY and SMNVEV (reference sequence). The V and J ends lost 3 bases and 4 bases respectively, with 13 bases between them. The CDR3 is made up of 15 amino acids.

The chain carries TRBV11-2 and TRBJ2-3; D unclear. The CDR3 extends over 15 amino acids. Germline V CDR1 and CDR2: SGHAT, FQNNGV. Deletions cut 5 bases from V and 2 bases from J, with 14 bases between. CDR3 protein: CASSQGRMSTDTQYF. DNA for the CDR3: TGTGCCAGCAGCCAAGGACGTATGTCCACAGATACGCAGTATTTT.

J is TRBJ2-3 and V is TRBV7-6; perhaps TRBD1 as D (6 bases). V was shortened by 2 bases and J by 0 bases, with 12 bases between the two germline ends. CDR1 is SGHVS, CDR2 FNYEAQ, per germline. The CDR3 runs 16 residues. CDR3 in amino acids: CASSLTEGDSTDTQYF. CDR3 nucleotides: TGTGCCAGCAGCTTAACCGAGGGGGATAGCACAGATACGCAGTATTTT.

This chain links TRBV14 with TRBJ2-7, with D hard to call. Trimming stripped 1 base from V and 7 bases from J, with 14 bases between. CDR1 is SGHDN, CDR2 FVKESK, per germline. The CDR3 is 14 amino acids. The CDR3 DNA is TGTGCCAGCAGCCAAGCGCGCGGTCTGGGGGAGCAGTACTTC. Residues: CASSQARGLGEQYF.

The rearrangement links TRBV15 to TRBJ2-1; no firm D call. V was clipped by 8 bases and J by 7 bases, with 15 bases between them. CDR1 is LNHNV and CDR2 is YYDKDF in the germline V gene (reference sequence). The CDR3 covers 13 residues. CDR3 amino acids: CATSKEPANEQFF. The CDR3 DNA follows: TGTGCCACCTCGAAGGAGCCAGCGAATGAGCAGTTCTTC.

The CDR3 DNA reads as TGCGCCAGCAGCCCCGGGACGATTACGGGTGAGCAGTTCTTC. Protein sequence: CASSPGTITGEQFF. The chain is built from TRBV5-1 and TRBJ2-1; tentatively, D is TRBD1 or TRBD2 (5 bases each). The germline V gene has CDR1 SGHRS and CDR2 YFSETQ. V shed 4 bases and J shed 9 bases, with 17 bases lying between them. There are 14 residues in the CDR3. Drawing the rest from reference TRBV5-1 and TRBJ2-1, the complete variable domain is KAGVTQTPRYLIKTRGQQVTLSCSPISGHRSVSWYQQTPGQGLQFLFEYFSETQRNKGNFPGRFSGRQFSNSRSEMNVSTLELGDSALYLCASSPGTITGEQFFGPGTRLTVL.

This clone came up a few times. The chain combines TRBV4-3 with TRBJ1-5, with 7 bases matching TRBD1. The germline V gene has CDR1 LGHNA and CDR2 YSLEER. The CDR3 has 14 residues. V was clipped by 4 bases and J by 12 bases; unmatched bases: 12. CDR3 sequence: CASSLSDRDGFQHF. CDR3 coding DNA: TGCGCCAGCAGCCTGAGCGACAGGGACGGGTTCCAGCATTTT.

This chain links TRBV19 with TRBJ1-3; D ambiguous. This CDR3 comprises 15 residues. CDR1 is LNHDA and CDR2 is SQIVND in the germline V gene (reference sequence). Trimming removed 8 bases from V and 0 bases from J, with 14 bases in between. CDR3 DNA sequence: TGTGCCAGTCGTTCTCGCGGCTTCTCTGGAAACACCATATATTTT. It codes for CASRSRGFSGNTIYF.

The genes are TRBV29-1 and TRBJ2-3, with D unresolved. Per the germline V gene, CDR1 is SQVTM and CDR2 is ANQGSEA. This CDR3 has 11 residues. Trimming left V 4 bases short and J 4 bases short, with 6 bases between. CDR3 sequence (DNA): TGCAGCGTTGCGTCCCCAGATACGCAGTATTTT. Amino acids: CSVASPDTQYF.

The chain uses TRBV7-3 and TRBJ1-1; TRBD1 is a possible D gene (5 bases). The CDR3 length is 18 residues. Germline V lookup: CDR1 SGHTA, CDR2 FQGTGA. V was clipped by 0 bases and J by 0 bases, with 17 bases between them. The CDR3 sequence: CASSLTPGNFRMNTEAFF. The CDR3 coding sequence is TGTGCCAGCAGCTTAACTCCAGGGAACTTTAGAATGAACACTGAAGCTTTCTTT.

The V call is TRBV27, the J call TRBJ1-5; 8 bases align to TRBD1. The CDR3 spans 19 residues. The germline gives CDR1 MNHEY, CDR2 SMNVEV (reference sequence). V was clipped by 4 bases and J by 0 bases; unmatched bases: 14. The CDR3 is CASSSTTGTGDYSNQPQHF. CDR3 in DNA: TGTGCCAGCAGTTCAACAACCGGGACAGGAGATTATAGCAATCAGCCCCAGCATTTT.

On this clone: The germline gene is not matched at one end of the junction; a read error may be the cause. V is TRBV30 and J is TRBJ1-5, with D unclear. Germline CDR1 is GTSNPN and CDR2 is SVGIG (reference sequence). This CDR3 has 14 residues. In DNA form, the CDR3 reads TGTGCCTGGAGTGTTCAGGTAAGCAATCAGCTCCAGCATTTT. Its translation is CAWSVQVSNQLQHF.

This clone was counted only a few times. CDR3 coding DNA: TGTGCCAGCAGCCCCGGGGGGGGACAGGGCTTCTCCTACGAGCAGTACTTC. Its protein is CASSPGGGQGFSYEQYF. This chain joins TRBV5-6 and TRBJ2-7; the D gene is possibly TRBD1 (9 bases). Per germline, CDR1 SGHDT and CDR2 YYEEEE. The length of the CDR3 is 17 residues. The V and J ends lost 4 bases and 0 bases respectively, with 20 bases between them.

V gene TRBV30 combines with J gene TRBJ2-3, with TRBD1 matching 7 bases. The CDR3 has 12 residues. From germline, CDR1 is GTSNPN and CDR2 SVGIG (reference sequence). The V and J ends lost 5 bases and 1 base, in that order; junction bases with no gene match: 0. CDR3 sequence (DNA): TGTGCCTGGGGACAGGGCACAGATACGCAGTATTTT. It specifies CAWGQGTDTQYF.

V and J are TRBV10-1 and TRBJ2-3, with D unclear. This CDR3 contains 12 residues. Germline loops: CDR1 WNHNN, CDR2 SYGVQD (reference sequence). V was pared by 4 bases and J by 0 bases, with 2 bases between. The CDR3 reads CASSASTDTQYF. DNA for the CDR3: TGCGCCAGCAGTGCCAGCACAGATACGCAGTATTTT.

This clone showed up just once. The genes are TRBV28 and TRBJ2-7; possibly TRBD2 for D (6 bases). The CDR3 is 16 amino acids. Germline-derived CDR1 and CDR2 are MDHEN and SYDVKM. With 7 bases removed from V and 2 bases from J, the gap between germline ends came to 21 bases. The CDR3 nucleotides read TGTGCCAGCAAGCCCTCCCAGGTGGAGGGGACCTACGAGCAGTACTTC. This gives the protein CASKPSQVEGTYEQYF.

The V gene is TRBV7-2, the J gene TRBJ1-3; no clear D gene. Trimming cost V 5 bases and J 0 bases, with 11 bases left between them. Germline assignment: CDR1 SGHTA and CDR2 FQGNSA. The CDR3 has 15 amino acids. The CDR3 is CASSPDSSSGNTIYF. The CDR3 DNA reads as TGTGCCAGCAGCCCGGACTCAAGCTCTGGAAACACCATATATTTT.

J is TRBJ2-5 and V is TRBV28, with TRBD1 identical over 7 bases. V shed 6 bases, J shed 3 bases, and the junction held 10 bases outside the gene matches. The length of the CDR3 is 15 residues. The germline gives CDR1 MDHEN, CDR2 SYDVKM. CDR3 sequence reads: CASREKRDREETQYF. The CDR3 nucleotides are TGTGCCAGCAGAGAAAAGCGAGACAGGGAAGAGACCCAGTACTTC.

The gene calls are TRBV20-1 and TRBJ2-5, with unresolved D. V lost 6 bases and J 5 bases, leaving 10 bases between the germline ends. Per germline, CDR1 DFQATT and CDR2 SNEGSKA (reference sequence). The CDR3 spans 11 residues. CDR3: CSATFGETQYF. The CDR3 nucleotides read TGCAGTGCCACTTTTGGCGAGACCCAGTACTTC.

The V gene is TRBV7-9, the J gene TRBJ2-7, with 9 bases aligning to TRBD1. J gave up 6 bases and V 5 bases, and 11 bases lay outside the gene matches. CDR1 is SEHNR, CDR2 FQNEAQ, per germline (reference sequence). The CDR3 has 15 amino acids. In DNA, the CDR3 is TGTGCCAGCAGCCTGGGACAGGGTCTCCTCGGCGAGCAGTACTTC. Its protein is CASSLGQGLLGEQYF.

The chain has TRBV7-3 and TRBJ2-3; 11 bases fit TRBD1. The CDR3 has 16 residues. CDR1 and CDR2 (germline): SGHTA, FQGTGA. With 3 bases clipped from V and 1 base from J, the junction kept 3 bases outside the gene matches. The CDR3 DNA follows: TGTGCCAGCAGCTTTCCGGGACAGGGGGGCACAGATACGCAGTATTTT. This encodes CASSFPGQGGTDTQYF.

The chain joins TRBV7-9 to TRBJ1-2; TRBD1 is a possible D gene (6 bases). V gave up 1 base and J gave up 7 bases, with 13 bases separating them. Germline V gene sequence: CDR1 SEHNR, CDR2 FQNEAQ (reference sequence). The CDR3 is 14 residues long. CDR3 sequence (DNA): TGTGCCAGCAGCTTAGTGGCAGGGGAGGGTGGCTACACCTTC. As protein: CASSLVAGEGGYTF.

The V and J genes are TRBV2 and TRBJ1-3; maybe TRBD1 (5 bases). V was shortened by 6 bases and J by 0 bases, with 15 bases between the two germline ends. The CDR3 length is 16 residues. Germline values: CDR1 SNHLY, CDR2 FYNNEI. The CDR3 DNA reads as TGTGCCAGCAGACGGGACTCTGGAAACTCTGGAAACACCATATATTTT. This codes for CASRRDSGNSGNTIYF.